This T cell receptor (beta chain) was sequenced for a study of blood T cell repertoires in COVID-19. Study context: Samples representing acute and convalescent COVID-19 were sourced from the United States, Italy and Spain.

Produced via immunoSEQ multiplex PCR; TCRdb's table is partial and in-frame only. This table holds about 170,000 clones, about 80% found once. The sample consisted of peripheral blood. This receptor was taken from a man in his sixties or seventies with active or convalescent COVID-19.

The chain's CDR3 is CASSRQGEGETQYF. The CDR3 DNA reads TGCGCCAGCAGCAGACAGGGAGAGGGAGAGACCCAGTACTTC. The chain carries TRBV5-1 and TRBJ2-5, with 7 bases aligning to TRBD1. The CDR3 is 14 amino acids. V trimming: 4 bases; J trimming: 4 bases; junction bases outside the gene matches: 7. CDR1 is SGHRS, CDR2 YFSETQ, per germline.